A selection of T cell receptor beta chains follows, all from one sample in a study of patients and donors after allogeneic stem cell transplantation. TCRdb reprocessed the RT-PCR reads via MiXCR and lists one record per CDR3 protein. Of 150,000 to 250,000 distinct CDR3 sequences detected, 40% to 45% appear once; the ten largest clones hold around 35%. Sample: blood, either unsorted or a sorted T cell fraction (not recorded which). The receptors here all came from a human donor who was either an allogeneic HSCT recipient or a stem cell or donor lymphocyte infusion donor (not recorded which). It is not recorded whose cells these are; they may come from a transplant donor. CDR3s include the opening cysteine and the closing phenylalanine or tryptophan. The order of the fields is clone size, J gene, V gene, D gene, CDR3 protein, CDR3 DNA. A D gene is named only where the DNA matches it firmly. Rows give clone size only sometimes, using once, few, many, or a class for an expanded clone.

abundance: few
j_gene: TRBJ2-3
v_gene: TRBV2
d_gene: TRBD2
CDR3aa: CASIGLAGADTQYF
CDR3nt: TGTGCCAGCATCGGACTAGCGGGAGCAGATACGCAGTATTTT

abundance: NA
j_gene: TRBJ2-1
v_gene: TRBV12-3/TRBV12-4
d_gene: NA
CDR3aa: CASSLEAVYNEQFF
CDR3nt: TGTGCCAGCAGTTTAGAAGCGGTCTACAATGAGCAGTTCTTC

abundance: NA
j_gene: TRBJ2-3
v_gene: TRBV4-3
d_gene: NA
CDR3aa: CASSQDSRVPDTQYF
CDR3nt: TGCGCCAGCAGCCAAGACTCCAGGGTCCCAGATACGCAGTATTTT

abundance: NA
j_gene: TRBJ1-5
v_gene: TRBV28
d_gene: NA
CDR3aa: CASSWQEVSNQPQHF
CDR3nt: TGTGCCAGCAGTTGGCAGGAGGTTAGCAATCAGCCCCAGCATTTT

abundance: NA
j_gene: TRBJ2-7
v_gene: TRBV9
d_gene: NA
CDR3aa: CASSGRSSYEQYF
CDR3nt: TGTGCCAGCAGCGGGAGGAGTTCCTACGAGCAGTACTTC

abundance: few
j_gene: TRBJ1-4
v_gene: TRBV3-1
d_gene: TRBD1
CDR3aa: CASSLPGTGDEKLFF
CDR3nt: TGTGCCAGCAGCCTACCGGGGACAGGGGATGAAAAACTGTTTTTT

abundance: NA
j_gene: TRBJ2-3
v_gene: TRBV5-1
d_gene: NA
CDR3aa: CASRPPWDPRIEDTQYF
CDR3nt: TGCGCCAGCAGACCGCCTTGGGACCCGAGGATAGAAGATACGCAGTATTTT

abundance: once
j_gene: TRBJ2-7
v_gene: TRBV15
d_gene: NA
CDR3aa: CATGGRLSYEQYF
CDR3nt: TGTGCCACCGGGGGACGGTTATCCTACGAGCAGTACTTC

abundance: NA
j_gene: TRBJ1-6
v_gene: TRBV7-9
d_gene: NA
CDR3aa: CASSLGSRHYLHF
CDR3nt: TGTGCCAGCAGCTTAGGGTCCCGACACTACCTCCACTTT

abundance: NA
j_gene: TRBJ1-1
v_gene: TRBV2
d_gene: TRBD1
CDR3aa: CASREQGQTNTEAFF
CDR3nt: TGTGCCAGCAGAGAACAGGGGCAAACCAACACTGAAGCTTTCTTT

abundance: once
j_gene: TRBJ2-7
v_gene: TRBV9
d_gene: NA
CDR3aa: CASSVEQSSYEQYF
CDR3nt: TGTGCCAGCAGCGTAGAACAGAGCTCCTACGAGCAGTACTTC

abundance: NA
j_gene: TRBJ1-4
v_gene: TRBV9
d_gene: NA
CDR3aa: CASSVAYSRIEKLFF
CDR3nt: TGTGCCAGCAGCGTAGCCTACTCCCGTATCGAAAAACTGTTTTTT

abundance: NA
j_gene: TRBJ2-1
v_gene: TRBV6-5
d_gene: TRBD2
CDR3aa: CASSYSAGGFDEQFF
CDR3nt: TGTGCCAGCAGTTACTCGGCGGGAGGGTTTGATGAGCAGTTCTTC

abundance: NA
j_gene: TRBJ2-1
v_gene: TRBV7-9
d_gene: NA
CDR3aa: CASSTKVEQFF
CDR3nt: TGTGCCAGCAGCACAAAGGTAGAGCAGTTCTTC

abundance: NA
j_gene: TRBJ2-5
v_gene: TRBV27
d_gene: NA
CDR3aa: CASSRDQETQYF
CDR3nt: TGTGCCAGCAGTCGAGACCAAGAGACCCAGTACTTC

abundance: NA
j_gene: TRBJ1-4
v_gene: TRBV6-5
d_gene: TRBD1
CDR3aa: CASSYGQGAAGEKLFF
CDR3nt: TGTGCCAGCAGTTATGGTCAGGGGGCCGCGGGTGAAAAACTGTTTTTT

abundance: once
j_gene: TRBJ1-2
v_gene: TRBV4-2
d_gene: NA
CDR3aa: CASSQVREHGYTF
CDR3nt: TGTGCCAGCAGCCAAGTGAGGGAGCATGGCTACACCTTC

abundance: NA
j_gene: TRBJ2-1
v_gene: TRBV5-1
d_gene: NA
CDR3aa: CASSLDTSNEQFF
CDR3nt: TGCGCCAGCAGCTTGGATACTAGCAATGAGCAGTTCTTC

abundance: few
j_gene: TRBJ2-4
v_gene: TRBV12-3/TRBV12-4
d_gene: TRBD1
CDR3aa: CASNGQGSIQYF
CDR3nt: TGTGCCAGCAACGGACAGGGTAGCATTCAGTACTTC

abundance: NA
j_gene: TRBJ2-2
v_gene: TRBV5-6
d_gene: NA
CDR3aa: CASSLVSGEAEELFF
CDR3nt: TGTGCCAGCAGCTTGGTGTCGGGAGAGGCCGAGGAGCTGTTTTTT

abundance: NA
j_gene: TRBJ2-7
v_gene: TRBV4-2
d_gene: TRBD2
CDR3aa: CASSQDWRERDEQYF
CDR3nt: TGTGCCAGCAGCCAAGATTGGCGGGAGCGCGACGAGCAGTACTTC

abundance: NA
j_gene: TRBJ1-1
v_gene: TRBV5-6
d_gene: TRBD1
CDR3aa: CASSLDRGLVRNDEAFF
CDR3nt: TGTGCCAGCAGCTTGGACAGGGGGCTCGTCAGGAACGATGAAGCTTTCTTT

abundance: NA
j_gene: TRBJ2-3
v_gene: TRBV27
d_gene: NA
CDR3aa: CASSFLIRDSDTDTQYF
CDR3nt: TGTGCCAGCAGTTTCCTCATCCGGGACTCCGACACAGATACGCAGTATTTT

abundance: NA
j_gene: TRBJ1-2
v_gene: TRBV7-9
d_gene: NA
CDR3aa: CASSLASSGRILTGYTF
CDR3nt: TGTGCCAGCAGCTTAGCCTCATCCGGGCGGATTTTGACTGGCTACACCTTC

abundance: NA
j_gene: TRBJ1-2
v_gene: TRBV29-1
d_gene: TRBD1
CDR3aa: CSVAAGGNYGYTF
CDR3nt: TGCAGCGTTGCGGCAGGGGGCAACTATGGCTACACCTTC

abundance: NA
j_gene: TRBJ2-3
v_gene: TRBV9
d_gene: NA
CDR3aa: CASSPGGSGTFGYTQYF
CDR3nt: TGTGCCAGCAGCCCAGGGGGAAGCGGGACTTTCGGGTATACGCAGTATTTT

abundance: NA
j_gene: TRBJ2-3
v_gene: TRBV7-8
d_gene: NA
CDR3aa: CASSLASGNTDTQYF
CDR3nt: TGTGCCAGCAGCTTAGCGAGTGGGAACACAGATACGCAGTATTTT

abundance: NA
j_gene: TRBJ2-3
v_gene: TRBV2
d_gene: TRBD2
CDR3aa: CASSGTSGSFDTQYF
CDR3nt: TGTGCCAGCAGTGGGACTAGCGGGAGTTTTGATACGCAGTATTTT

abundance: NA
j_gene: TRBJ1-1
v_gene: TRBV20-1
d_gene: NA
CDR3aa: CSGPHGGNTEAFF
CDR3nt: TGCAGTGGACCGCACGGGGGGAACACTGAAGCTTTCTTT